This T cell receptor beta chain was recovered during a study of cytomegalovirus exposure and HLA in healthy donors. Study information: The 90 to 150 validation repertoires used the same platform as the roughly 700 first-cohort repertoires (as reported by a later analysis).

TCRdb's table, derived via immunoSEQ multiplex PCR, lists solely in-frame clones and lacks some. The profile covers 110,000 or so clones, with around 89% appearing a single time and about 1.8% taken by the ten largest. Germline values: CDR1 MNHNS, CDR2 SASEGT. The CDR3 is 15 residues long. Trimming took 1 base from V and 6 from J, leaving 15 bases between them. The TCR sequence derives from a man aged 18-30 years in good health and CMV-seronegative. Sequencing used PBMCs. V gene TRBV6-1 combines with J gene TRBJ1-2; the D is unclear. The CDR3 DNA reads TGTGCCAGCAGTGAAGTTTCGGGGATTCAGGATGGCTACACCTTC. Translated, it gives CASSEVSGIQDGYTF.